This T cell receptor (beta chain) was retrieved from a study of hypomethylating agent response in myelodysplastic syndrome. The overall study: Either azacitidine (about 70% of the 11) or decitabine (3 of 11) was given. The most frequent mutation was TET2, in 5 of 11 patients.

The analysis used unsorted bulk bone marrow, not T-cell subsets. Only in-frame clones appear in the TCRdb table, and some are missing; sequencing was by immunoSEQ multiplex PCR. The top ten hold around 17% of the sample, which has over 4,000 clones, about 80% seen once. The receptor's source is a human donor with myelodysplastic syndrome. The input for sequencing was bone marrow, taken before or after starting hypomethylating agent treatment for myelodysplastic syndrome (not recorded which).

DNA for the CDR3: TGTGCCACCAGCAGCGGTCAGGGGGCGGGAGAGACCCAGTACTTC. Its protein product is CATSSGQGAGETQYF. The chain joins TRBV15 to TRBJ2-5; TRBD1 aligns across 8 bases. Germline-derived CDR1 and CDR2 are LNHNV and YYDKDF (reference sequence). CDR3 length: 15 residues. V gave up 3 bases and J gave up 4 bases; unmatched junction bases: 7.